A single sample gave rise to the 31 T cell receptor beta chains below, sequenced in a study of blood T cell repertoires in COVID-19. The repertoire was sequenced with immunoSEQ multiplex PCR; TCRdb's copy has only in-frame clones and lacks some. Of fewer than 350,000 clones listed, around 90% are singletons. Sequenced sample: PBMCs or T cells enriched from blood (not recorded which). These TCRs come from a man in his fifties or sixties who had recovered from COVID-19.

V and J are TRBV21-1 and TRBJ1-3. TRBV21-1 is marked as a pseudogene. The CDR3 sequence is 15 residues long. DNA for the CDR3: TGTGGCACCCAGTTGAGTTCGGGATCTGGAAACACCATATATTTT. This gives the protein CGTQLSSGSGNTIYF.

This chain connects TRBV5-4 to TRBJ2-7; D perhaps matches TRBD1 (8 bases). The V end was cut by 7 bases, the J end by 3 bases, with 14 bases between. Germline V CDR1 and CDR2: SGHNT, YYREEE (reference sequence). The CDR3 covers 13 residues. The CDR3 nucleotides read TGTGCCAGCGGGAGGGACAGGTACTACGAGCAGTACTTC. Protein product: CASGRDRYYEQYF.

The rearrangement joins TRBV6-5 to TRBJ2-7; D is possibly TRBD2 (5 bases). The V and J ends lost 2 bases and 6 bases respectively, with 17 bases between them. This CDR3 is 15 amino acids long. Germline lookup yields CDR1 MNHEY and CDR2 SVGAGI. CDR3 coding DNA: TGTGCCAGCAGTTACGATAGCTCACTAGGAGCCGAGCAGTACTTC. This translates into CASSYDSSLGAEQYF.

V gene TRBV29-1 combines with J gene TRBJ1-1; D might be TRBD1 (5 bases). Germline-derived CDR1 and CDR2 are SQVTM and ANQGSEA. The V gene lost 5 bases and the J gene lost 1 base, with 11 bases spanning the gap. The length of the CDR3 is 13 residues. The CDR3 DNA is TGCAGCGTTCAGGGACTTTCGAACACTGAAGCTTTCTTT. It is translated as CSVQGLSNTEAFF.

V gene TRBV10-3 combines with J gene TRBJ2-7; tentative D call: TRBD2 (7 bases). Trimming shortened V by 6 bases and J by 3 bases, and 18 bases separated the two germline ends. The germline V gene encodes CDR1 ENHRY and CDR2 SYGVKD. The CDR3 totals 15 residues. In DNA, the CDR3 is TGTGCCATCAGGGGGCAGGGGACTACTGTCTACGAGCAGTACTTC. This encodes CAIRGQGTTVYEQYF.

The rearrangement links TRBV5-6 to TRBJ2-7; D might be TRBD2 (5 bases). Germline V gene lookup returns CDR1 SGHDT and CDR2 YYEEEE. The ends were cut back, 0 bases at V and 3 bases at J, with 13 bases in the middle. The length of the CDR3 is 15 residues. The CDR3 bases are TGTGCCAGCAGCTTGGGGTACGGGGAGCTCTACGAGCAGTACTTC. Its translation: CASSLGYGELYEQYF.

The chain carries TRBV6-5 and TRBJ2-1; no clear D gene. Looked up from germline, CDR1 is MNHEY and CDR2 is SVGAGI. Trimming removed 6 bases at V and 0 bases at J, with 9 bases between. This CDR3 is built from 14 residues. CDR3 DNA: TGTGCCAGCAGATCTACGAGCTCCTACAATGAGCAGTTCTTC. This gives the protein CASRSTSSYNEQFF.

This chain links TRBV6-5 with TRBJ1-2; TRBD1 matches at 7 bases. The trim removed 5 bases at V and 6 bases at J, leaving 9 bases unmatched. Germline loops: CDR1 MNHEY, CDR2 SVGAGI. This CDR3 region has 14 residues. CDR3 region: CASSLQTGRDGYTF. The CDR3 DNA is TGTGCCAGCAGTCTCCAGACAGGGCGGGATGGCTACACCTTC.

This clone has more than one count but fewer than ten. The genes are TRBV25-1 and TRBJ1-2; possible D gene TRBD1, 5 bases. CDR1 MGHDK and CDR2 SYGVNS come from the germline V gene. This CDR3 is 16 amino acids long. Trimming pared 3 bases from V and 4 bases from J, leaving 18 bases between. The CDR3 coding sequence is TGTGCCAGCAGTGATCCCAGGGTAGCGGGGGTCTATGGCTACACCTTC. Amino acid sequence: CASSDPRVAGVYGYTF.

CDR3: CASSTSGQGARVSEQYF. For the CDR3, the DNA is TGTGCCAGTAGTACCTCGGGACAGGGAGCCAGGGTCTCCGAGCAGTACTTC. This chain links TRBV19 with TRBJ2-7; TRBD1 aligns across 9 bases. Germline assignment: CDR1 LNHDA and CDR2 SQIVND (reference sequence). The CDR3 length is 17 residues. J was trimmed by 6 bases and V by 4 bases; bases with no gene match: 16. The entire variable domain, with the rest obtained from reference TRBV19 and TRBJ2-7, is as follows: DGGITQSPKYLFRKEGQNVTLSCEQNLNHDAMYWYRQDPGQGLRLIYYSQIVNDFQKGDIAEGYSVSREKKESFPLTVTSAQKNPTAFYLCASSTSGQGARVSEQYFGPGTRLTVT.

This clone was observed a handful of times. V and J are TRBV5-6 and TRBJ2-2, with D hard to call. This CDR3 spans 13 amino acids. The germline V gene has CDR1 SGHDT and CDR2 YYEEEE. V dropped 4 bases and J dropped 1 base, with 5 bases sitting between them. CDR3 sequence reads: CASSDKNTGELFF. The CDR3 coding sequence is TGTGCCAGCAGCGACAAGAACACCGGGGAGCTGTTTTTT. The entire variable domain, with the rest obtained from reference TRBV5-6 and TRBJ2-2, is as follows: DAGVTQSPTHLIKTRGQQVTLRCSPKSGHDTVSWYQQALGQGPQFIFQYYEEEERQRGNFPDRFSGHQFPNYSSELNVNALLLGDSALYLCASSDKNTGELFFGEGSRLTVL.

CDR3 in DNA: TGTGCCAGCAGCGTAATCGGGGTCTCCTACAATGAGCAGTTCTTC. It codes for CASSVIGVSYNEQFF. The chain uses TRBV9 and TRBJ2-1; a weak D match, TRBD2 (5 bases). CDR3 size: 15 residues. The V end was cut by 1 base, the J end by 0 bases, with 8 bases between. Germline assignment: CDR1 SGDLS and CDR2 YYNGEE.

The V and J genes are TRBV28 and TRBJ2-5; a weak D match, TRBD2 (6 bases). From germline, CDR1 is MDHEN and CDR2 SYDVKM. V was clipped by 5 bases and J by 4 bases, with 14 bases between them. This CDR3 has 14 residues. The CDR3: CASSPPTGVETQYF. CDR3 nucleotide sequence: TGTGCCAGCAGTCCCCCGACGGGGGTAGAGACCCAGTACTTC.

This clone was observed a single time. V gene TRBV27 combines with J gene TRBJ2-7; 7 bases fit TRBD2. The length of the CDR3 is 18 residues. Germline CDR1 is MNHEY and CDR2 is SMNVEV (reference sequence). Unmatched junction bases numbered 14, after V lost 2 bases and J lost 1 base. This CDR3 is CASSLEAFRAGSSYEQYF. The CDR3 nucleotides read TGTGCCAGCAGTTTAGAAGCTTTCAGAGCGGGATCGTCCTACGAGCAGTACTTC.

The chain recombines TRBV5-6 with TRBJ1-1, with 8 nucleotides matching TRBD1. J was trimmed by 1 base and V by 4 bases; bases with no gene match: 3. Per germline, CDR1 SGHDT and CDR2 YYEEEE. The CDR3 has 14 residues. In DNA, the CDR3 is TGTGCCAGCAGCCGGGACAGGCGGAACACTGAAGCTTTCTTT. Translated, it gives CASSRDRRNTEAFF.

The chain joins TRBV27 to TRBJ2-7; D uncertain. CDR1 is MNHEY and CDR2 is SMNVEV in the germline V gene (reference sequence). Trimming shortened V by 5 bases and J by 6 bases, and 8 bases separated the two germline ends. This CDR3 is built from 11 residues. In DNA, the CDR3 is TGTGCCAGCAGTCAACTTGGCGAGCAGTACTTC. It specifies CASSQLGEQYF.

V gene TRBV20-1 combines with J gene TRBJ2-7; 11 nucleotides align to TRBD2. This CDR3 region has 13 residues. The germline CDR1 and CDR2 sequences are DFQATT and SNEGSKA (reference sequence). The J segment lost 3 bases and the V segment lost 3 bases, leaving 1 base of the junction unmatched. Written as DNA, the CDR3 is TGCAGTGCTAGTAGCGGGAGGGGCTACGAGCAGTACTTC. It specifies CSASSGRGYEQYF.

The rearrangement joins TRBV7-9 to TRBJ2-3; 9 bases align to TRBD1. Trimming at V came to 0 bases and at J to 7 bases, leaving 2 bases not matched to a gene. Germline V CDR1 and CDR2: SEHNR, FQNEAQ (reference sequence). CDR3 size: 14 residues. CDR3 in amino acids: CASSLAGQGHTQYF. The CDR3 DNA follows: TGTGCCAGCAGCTTAGCGGGACAGGGCCATACGCAGTATTTT.

This clone has just one count. The rearrangement links TRBV4-1 to TRBJ1-5; TRBD1 might be the D (5 bases). Deletions cut 0 bases from V and 3 bases from J, with 15 bases between. The CDR3 is made up of 17 amino acids. CDR1 is MGHRA and CDR2 is YSYEKL in the germline V gene. The CDR3 reads CASSQDSARANNQPQHF. The CDR3 region has the DNA TGCGCCAGCAGCCAAGATTCGGCCAGGGCGAACAATCAGCCCCAGCATTTT.

The chain recombines TRBV7-9 with TRBJ2-2, with D possibly TRBD1 on 7 matching bases. Trimming took 8 bases from V and 0 from J, leaving 22 bases between them. This CDR3 is built from 18 residues. Looked up from germline, CDR1 is SEHNR and CDR2 is FQNEAQ (reference sequence). CDR3 protein: CASRGRGVERANTGELFF. CDR3 coding DNA: TGTGCCAGCCGTGGCAGGGGGGTGGAGCGGGCGAACACCGGGGAGCTGTTTTTT.

The chain has TRBV30 and TRBJ2-1; 7 nucleotides align to TRBD1. Germline lookup yields CDR1 GTSNPN and CDR2 SVGIG (reference sequence). This CDR3 spans 18 amino acids. V shed 2 bases and J 4 bases; nucleotides not matched to a gene: 17. The CDR3 nucleotides read TGTGCCTGGAGTATCTATCGGCGAGAGGGGGCGCGGTACAATGAGCAGTTCTTC. Translated, it gives CAWSIYRREGARYNEQFF.

The rearrangement links TRBV12-5 to TRBJ1-1; tentatively, D is TRBD1 (5 bases). CDR1 is LGHNT and CDR2 is FRNRAP in the germline V gene. The CDR3 covers 14 residues. The germline V and J ends were trimmed by 2 bases and 1 base, with 8 bases remaining between them. CDR3 sequence reads: CASGLTTANTEAFF. In DNA, the CDR3 is TGTGCTAGTGGTTTGACGACAGCGAACACTGAAGCTTTCTTT.

The chain links TRBV5-1 to TRBJ2-7; TRBD1 aligns across 7 bases. The CDR3 is made up of 13 amino acids. CDR1 SGHRS and CDR2 YFSETQ come from the germline V gene. Trimming at V came to 4 bases and at J to 4 bases, leaving 5 bases not matched to a gene. CDR3 sequence: CASSLDREYEQYF. The DNA of the CDR3 is TGCGCCAGCAGCCTAGACAGGGAGTACGAGCAGTACTTC.

The rearrangement joins TRBV2 to TRBJ1-5, with a tentative D call TRBD1 (6 bases). In germline, CDR1 is SNHLY, CDR2 FYNNEI. The V end was cut by 0 bases, the J end by 9 bases, with 15 bases between. The length of the CDR3 is 15 residues. The CDR3 protein is CASSEAQGWRGPQHF. DNA for the CDR3: TGTGCCAGCAGTGAAGCACAGGGTTGGAGAGGGCCCCAGCATTTT.

Regarding this clone: At one of its ends the junction is not consistent with the germline gene, which may arise from a read error. The chain combines TRBV28 with TRBJ1-3, with 9 bases identical to TRBD1. The CDR3 sequence is 16 residues long. The germline V gene has CDR1 MDHEN and CDR2 SYDVKM. The CDR3 sequence is CASSPPTQGAGNTIYF. CDR3 DNA: TGTGCCAGCAGTCCTCCTACACAGGGGGCTGGCAACACCATATATTTT.

The gene calls are TRBV5-4 and TRBJ2-7, with a tentative D call TRBD2 (6 bases). CDR1 is SGHNT and CDR2 is YYREEE in the germline V gene (reference sequence). This CDR3 has 15 residues. V was clipped by 3 bases and J by 2 bases, with 15 bases between them. Here the CDR3 reads CASSSQGGTAYEQYF. The CDR3, as DNA: TGTGCCAGCAGCTCCCAGGGCGGGACCGCCTACGAGCAGTACTTC.

The chain joins TRBV28 to TRBJ1-1; perhaps TRBD1 as D (5 bases). CDR3 length: 13 residues. V lost 6 bases to trimming and J lost 1 base, with 9 bases between them. Germline V lookup: CDR1 MDHEN, CDR2 SYDVKM. CDR3 in DNA: TGTGCCAGCAGCACGACAGCGAACACTGAAGCTTTCTTT. Translated: CASSTTANTEAFF.

This sequence joins TRBV10-3 and TRBJ2-1; D call uncertain. CDR3 size: 15 residues. The V and J ends lost 8 bases and 6 bases respectively, with 20 bases between them. The germline CDR1 and CDR2 sequences are ENHRY and SYGVKD. CDR3 in DNA: TGTGCCATCGCCCCCAGTAACAGAGAAGGCAATGAGCAGTTCTTC. It encodes CAIAPSNREGNEQFF.

The rearrangement links TRBV6-1 to TRBJ2-1; 13 bases are a match to TRBD2. The CDR3 has 16 residues. V shed 1 base, J shed 7 bases, and the junction held 4 bases outside the gene matches. CDR1 and CDR2 (germline): MNHNS, SASEGT. The CDR3 bases are TGTGCCAGCAGTGAAGAAACTAGCGGGAGGGCAAATGAGCAGTTCTTC. Encoded protein: CASSEETSGRANEQFF.

V is TRBV9 and J is TRBJ1-5, with no clear D. The CDR3 sequence is 15 residues long. Per germline, CDR1 SGDLS and CDR2 YYNGEE. Between the trimmed V and J ends, which lost 0 bases and 0 bases, there was a span of 7 bases. For the CDR3, the DNA is TGTGCCAGCAGCGTAGGAGGAACTAGCAATCAGCCCCAGCATTTT. This translates into CASSVGGTSNQPQHF.

V gene TRBV18 combines with J gene TRBJ2-5; 8 bases match TRBD1. In germline, CDR1 is KGHSH, CDR2 LQKENI. CDR3 length equals 16 residues. V shed 3 bases and J 5 bases; nucleotides not matched to a gene: 11. The CDR3 nucleotides are TGTGCCAGCTCACCGTTAGGGCAGGGGGCATCGGAGACCCAGTACTTC. This encodes CASSPLGQGASETQYF.